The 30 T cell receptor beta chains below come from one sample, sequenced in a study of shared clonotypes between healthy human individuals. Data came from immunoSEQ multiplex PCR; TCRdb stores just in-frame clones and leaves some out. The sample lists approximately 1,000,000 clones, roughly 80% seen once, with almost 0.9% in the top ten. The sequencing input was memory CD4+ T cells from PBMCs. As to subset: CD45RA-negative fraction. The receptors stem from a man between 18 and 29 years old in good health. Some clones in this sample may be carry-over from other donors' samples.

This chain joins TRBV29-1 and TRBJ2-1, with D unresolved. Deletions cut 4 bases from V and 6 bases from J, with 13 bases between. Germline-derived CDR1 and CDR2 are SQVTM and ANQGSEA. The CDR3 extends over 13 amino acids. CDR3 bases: TGCAGCGTTGTATCCCCCTGGGGCAATGAGCAGTTCTTC. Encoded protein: CSVVSPWGNEQFF.

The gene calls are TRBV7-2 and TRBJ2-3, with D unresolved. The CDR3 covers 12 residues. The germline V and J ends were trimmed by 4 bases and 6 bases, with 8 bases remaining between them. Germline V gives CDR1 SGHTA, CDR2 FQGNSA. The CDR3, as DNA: TGTGCCAGCAGCTCCGCCGGGGATACGCAGTATTTT. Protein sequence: CASSSAGDTQYF. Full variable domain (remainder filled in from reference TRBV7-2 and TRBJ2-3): GAGVSQSPSNKVTEKGKDVELRCDPISGHTALYWYRQSLGQGLEFLIYFQGNSAPDKSGLPSDRFSAERTGGSVSTLTIQRTQQEDSAVYLCASSSAGDTQYFGPGTRLTVL.

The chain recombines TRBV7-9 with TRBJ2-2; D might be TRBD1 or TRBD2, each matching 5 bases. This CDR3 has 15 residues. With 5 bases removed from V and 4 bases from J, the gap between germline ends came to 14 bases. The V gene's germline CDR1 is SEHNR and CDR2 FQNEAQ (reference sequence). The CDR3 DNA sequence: TGTGCCAGCAGCCACTGGGACCCCGTCACCGGGGAGCTGTTTTTT. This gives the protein CASSHWDPVTGELFF.

Here the CDR3 reads CASSAGQLNEKLFF. CDR3 DNA: TGTGCCAGCAGCGCTGGACAGCTTAATGAAAAACTGTTTTTT. J is TRBJ1-4 and V is TRBV2; possible D gene TRBD1, 6 bases. Germline CDR1 SNHLY, CDR2 FYNNEI. CDR3 size: 14 residues. The V and J ends lost 6 bases and 4 bases respectively, with 12 bases between them.

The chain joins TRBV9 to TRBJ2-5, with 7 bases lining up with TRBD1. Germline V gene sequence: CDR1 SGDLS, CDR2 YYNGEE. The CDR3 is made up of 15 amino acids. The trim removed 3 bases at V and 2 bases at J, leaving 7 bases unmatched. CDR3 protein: CASSAGQAKQETQYF. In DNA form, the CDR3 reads TGTGCCAGCAGCGCCGGACAGGCAAAACAAGAGACCCAGTACTTC.

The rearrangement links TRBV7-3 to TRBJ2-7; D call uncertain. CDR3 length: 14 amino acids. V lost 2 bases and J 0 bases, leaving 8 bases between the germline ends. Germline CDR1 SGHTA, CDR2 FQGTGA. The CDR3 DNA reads TGTGCCAGCAGCTTAGCATCTAACTCCTACGAGCAGTACTTC. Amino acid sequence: CASSLASNSYEQYF.

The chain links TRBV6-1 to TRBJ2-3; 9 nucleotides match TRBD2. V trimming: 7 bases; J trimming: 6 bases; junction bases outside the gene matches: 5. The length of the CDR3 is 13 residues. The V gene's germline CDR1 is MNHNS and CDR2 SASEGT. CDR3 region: CASKSGGWDTQYF. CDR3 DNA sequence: TGTGCCAGCAAAAGCGGGGGGTGGGATACGCAGTATTTT.

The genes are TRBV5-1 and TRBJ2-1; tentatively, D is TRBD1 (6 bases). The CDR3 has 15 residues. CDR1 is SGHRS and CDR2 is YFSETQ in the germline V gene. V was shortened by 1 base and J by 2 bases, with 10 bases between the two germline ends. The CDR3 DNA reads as TGCGCCAGCAGCTTGCAGGGGCCCACCTACAATGAGCAGTTCTTC. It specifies CASSLQGPTYNEQFF.

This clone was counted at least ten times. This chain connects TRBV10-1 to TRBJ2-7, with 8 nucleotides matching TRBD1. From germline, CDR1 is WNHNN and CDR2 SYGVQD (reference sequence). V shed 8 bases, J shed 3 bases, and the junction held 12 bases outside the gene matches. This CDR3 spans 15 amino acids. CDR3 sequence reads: CASGGSTGVCYEQYF. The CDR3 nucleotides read TGCGCCAGCGGCGGCTCGACAGGGGTTTGCTACGAGCAGTACTTC.

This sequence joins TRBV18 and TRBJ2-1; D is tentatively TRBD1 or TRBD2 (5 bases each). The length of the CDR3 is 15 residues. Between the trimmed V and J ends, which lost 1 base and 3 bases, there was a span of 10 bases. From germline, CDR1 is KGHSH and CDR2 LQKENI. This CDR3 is CASSPLYGGYNEQFF. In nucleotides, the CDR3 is TGTGCCAGCTCACCACTGTATGGGGGCTACAATGAGCAGTTCTTC.

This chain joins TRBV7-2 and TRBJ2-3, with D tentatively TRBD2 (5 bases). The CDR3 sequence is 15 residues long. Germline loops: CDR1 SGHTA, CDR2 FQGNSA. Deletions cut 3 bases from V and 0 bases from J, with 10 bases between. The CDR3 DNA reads TGTGCCAGCAGCTTTGGGAGAACGAGCACAGATACGCAGTATTTT. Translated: CASSFGRTSTDTQYF.

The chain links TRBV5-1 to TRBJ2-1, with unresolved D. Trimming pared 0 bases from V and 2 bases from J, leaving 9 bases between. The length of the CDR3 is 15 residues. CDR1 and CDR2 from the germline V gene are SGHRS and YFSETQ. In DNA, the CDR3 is TGCGCCAGCAGCTTGGTGGGCGGTACCTACAATGAGCAGTTCTTC. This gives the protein CASSLVGGTYNEQFF. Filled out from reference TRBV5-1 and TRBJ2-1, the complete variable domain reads KAGVTQTPRYLIKTRGQQVTLSCSPISGHRSVSWYQQTPGQGLQFLFEYFSETQRNKGNFPGRFSGRQFSNSRSEMNVSTLELGDSALYLCASSLVGGTYNEQFFGPGTRLTVL.

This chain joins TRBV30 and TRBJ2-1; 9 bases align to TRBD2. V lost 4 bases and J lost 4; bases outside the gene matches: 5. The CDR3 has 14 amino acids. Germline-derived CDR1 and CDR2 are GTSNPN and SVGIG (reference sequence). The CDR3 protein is CAWNLAGIYNEQFF. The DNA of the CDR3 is TGTGCCTGGAACCTAGCGGGGATTTACAATGAGCAGTTCTTC.

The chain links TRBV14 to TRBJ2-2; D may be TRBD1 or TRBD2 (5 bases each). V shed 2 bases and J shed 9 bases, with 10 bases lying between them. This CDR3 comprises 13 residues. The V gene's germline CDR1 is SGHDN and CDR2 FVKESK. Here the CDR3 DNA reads TGTGCCAGCAGCCAACGGGACGTCCGGGAGCTGTTTTTT. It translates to CASSQRDVRELFF.

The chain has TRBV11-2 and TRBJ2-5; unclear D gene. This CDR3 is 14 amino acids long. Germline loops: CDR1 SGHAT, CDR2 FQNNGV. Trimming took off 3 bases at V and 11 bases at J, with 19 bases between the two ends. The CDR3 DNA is TGTGCCAGCAGCTTCGCAGGCCCAACGGGTGAGCAGTACTTC. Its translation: CASSFAGPTGEQYF.

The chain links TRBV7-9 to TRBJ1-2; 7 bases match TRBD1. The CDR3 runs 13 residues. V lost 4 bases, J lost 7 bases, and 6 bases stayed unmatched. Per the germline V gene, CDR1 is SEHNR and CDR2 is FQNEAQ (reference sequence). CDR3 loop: CASSSSGGAGYTF. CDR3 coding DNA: TGTGCCAGCAGCTCCTCAGGGGGGGCTGGCTACACCTTC.

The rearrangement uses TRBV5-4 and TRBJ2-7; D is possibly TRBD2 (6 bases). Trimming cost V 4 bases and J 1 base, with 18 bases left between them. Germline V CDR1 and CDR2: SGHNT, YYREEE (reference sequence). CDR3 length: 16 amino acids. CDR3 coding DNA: TGTGCCAGCAGCCCTAGCCCCACGGGAGTGTCCTACGAGCAGTACTTC. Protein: CASSPSPTGVSYEQYF.

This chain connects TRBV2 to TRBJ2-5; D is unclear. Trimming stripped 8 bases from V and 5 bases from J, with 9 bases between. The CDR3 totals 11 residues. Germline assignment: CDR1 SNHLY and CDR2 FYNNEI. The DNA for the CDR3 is TGTGCCAGCGGGGTTCGGGAGACCCAGTACTTC. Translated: CASGVRETQYF.

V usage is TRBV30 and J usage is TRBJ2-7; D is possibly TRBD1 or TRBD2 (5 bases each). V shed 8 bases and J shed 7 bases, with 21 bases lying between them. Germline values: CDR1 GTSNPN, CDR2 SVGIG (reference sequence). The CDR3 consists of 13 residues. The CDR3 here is CAGKVRGTGEQYF. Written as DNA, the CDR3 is TGTGCCGGGAAAGTTAGGGGCACGGGGGAGCAGTACTTC.

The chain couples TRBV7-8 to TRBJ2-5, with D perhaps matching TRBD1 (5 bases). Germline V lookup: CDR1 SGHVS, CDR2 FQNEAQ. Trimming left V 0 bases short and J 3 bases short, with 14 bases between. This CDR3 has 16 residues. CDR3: CASSLARWQGEETQYF. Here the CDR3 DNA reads TGTGCCAGCAGCTTAGCACGGTGGCAGGGCGAAGAGACCCAGTACTTC.

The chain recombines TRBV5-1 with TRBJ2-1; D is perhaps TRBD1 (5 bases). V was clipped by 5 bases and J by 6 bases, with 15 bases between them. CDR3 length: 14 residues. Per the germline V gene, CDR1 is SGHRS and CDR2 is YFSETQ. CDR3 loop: CASSFVRTPNEQFF. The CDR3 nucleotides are TGCGCCAGCAGTTTTGTACGGACACCCAATGAGCAGTTCTTC.

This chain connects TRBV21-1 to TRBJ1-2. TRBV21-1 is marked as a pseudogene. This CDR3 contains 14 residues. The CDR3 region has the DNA TGTGCCAGCCGCAGCCTAACTAGGTCGGGGGGCTACACCTTC. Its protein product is CASRSLTRSGGYTF.

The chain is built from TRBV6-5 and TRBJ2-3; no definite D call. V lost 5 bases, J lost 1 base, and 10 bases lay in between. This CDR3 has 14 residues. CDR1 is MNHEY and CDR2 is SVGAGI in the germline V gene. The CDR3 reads CASSGPGRTDTQYF. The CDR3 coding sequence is TGTGCCAGCAGTGGGCCTGGCCGCACAGATACGCAGTATTTT.

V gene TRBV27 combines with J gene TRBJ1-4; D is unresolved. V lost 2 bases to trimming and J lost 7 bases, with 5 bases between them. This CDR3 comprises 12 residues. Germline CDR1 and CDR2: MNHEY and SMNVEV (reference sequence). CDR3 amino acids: CASSLLGEKLFF. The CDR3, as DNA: TGTGCCAGCAGTTTACTTGGTGAAAAACTGTTTTTT.

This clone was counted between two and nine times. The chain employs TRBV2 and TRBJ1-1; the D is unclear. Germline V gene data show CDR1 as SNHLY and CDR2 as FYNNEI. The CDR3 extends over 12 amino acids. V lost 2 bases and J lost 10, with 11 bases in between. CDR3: CASSESGLVAFF. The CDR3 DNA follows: TGTGCCAGCAGTGAATCTGGGCTGGTAGCTTTCTTT.

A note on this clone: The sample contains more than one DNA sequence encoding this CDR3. The CDR3 coding sequence is TGTGCCAGCAGGATGGACAGCAACACCGGGGAGCTGTTTTTT. This codes for CASRMDSNTGELFF. The V and J genes are TRBV2 and TRBJ2-2; the D gene is possibly TRBD1 (6 bases). Germline lookup yields CDR1 SNHLY and CDR2 FYNNEI. Deletions cut 6 bases from V and 2 bases from J, with 10 bases between. The CDR3 length is 14 residues.

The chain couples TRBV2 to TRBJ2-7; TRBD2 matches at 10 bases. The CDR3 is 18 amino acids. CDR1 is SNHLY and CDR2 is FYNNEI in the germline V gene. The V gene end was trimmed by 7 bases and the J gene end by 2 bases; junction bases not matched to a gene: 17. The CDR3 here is CASTPRLGSGRPTYEQYF. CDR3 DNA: TGTGCCAGCACCCCCCGTTTAGGTAGCGGGAGGCCTACCTACGAGCAGTACTTC.

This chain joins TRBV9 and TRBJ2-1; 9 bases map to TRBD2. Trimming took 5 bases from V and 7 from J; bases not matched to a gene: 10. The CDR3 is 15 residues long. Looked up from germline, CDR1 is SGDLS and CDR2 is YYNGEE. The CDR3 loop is CASSKSSGIMNEQFF. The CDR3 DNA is TGTGCCAGCAGTAAGTCTAGCGGGATTATGAATGAGCAGTTCTTC.

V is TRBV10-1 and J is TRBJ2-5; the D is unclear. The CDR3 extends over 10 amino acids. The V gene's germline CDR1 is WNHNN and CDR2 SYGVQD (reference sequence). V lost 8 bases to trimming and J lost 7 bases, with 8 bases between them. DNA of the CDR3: TGCGCCAGCGCGCCAAGGACCCAGTACTTC. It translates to CASAPRTQYF.

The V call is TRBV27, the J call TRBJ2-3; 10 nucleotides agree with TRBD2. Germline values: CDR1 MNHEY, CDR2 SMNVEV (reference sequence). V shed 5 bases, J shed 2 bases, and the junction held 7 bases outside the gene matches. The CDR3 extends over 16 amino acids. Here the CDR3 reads CASSPYSGGTTDTQYF. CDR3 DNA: TGTGCCAGCAGTCCCTATAGCGGGGGGACCACAGATACGCAGTATTTT.